What follows is one T cell receptor beta chain and its context. The data are from a study of blood T cell repertoires in COVID-19. About the research overall: Donors in the United States, Italy and Spain gave samples during acute or convalescent COVID-19. Nucleic acid was either cDNA or gDNA, and it came from T cells, B-cell-depleted T cells, or PBMCs.

How the authors handled the data: Amplification from reference gene primers served as the basis for estimated nucleated cell counts. The data were produced by immunoSEQ multiplex PCR, yet TCRdb's version contains in-frame clones alone and is incomplete. Clone size and the V and J calls come from that table; the DNA yielded D and trimming. Of some 150,000 clones in the sample, around 84% are singletons; the top ten hold approximately 8.3%. This CDR3 has 13 amino acids. The germline gives CDR1 SGHDT, CDR2 YYEEEE. Trimming pared 1 base from V and 2 bases from J, leaving 3 bases between. The sequence was obtained from a woman aged 55-69 years with acute or convalescent COVID-19. Sequences were obtained from peripheral blood. The chain couples TRBV5-6 to TRBJ1-4; the D is unclear. CDR3: CASSLPTNEKLFF. The CDR3 bases are TGTGCCAGCAGCTTGCCTACTAATGAAAAACTGTTTTTT.